This entry lists 27 T cell receptor beta chains sequenced from one sample in a study of post-analysis software for immune sequencing data. Study results and caveats: TRBV segments more frequent in patients than in controls numbered roughly 5 and included TRBV5-6, TRBV5-1 and TRBV20-1.

Included in the TCR beta cDNA libraries were unique molecular identifiers. TCRdb itself ran the PCR reads through MiXCR, one entry per CDR3 protein. This table holds roughly 700,000 distinct CDR3 sequences, 30% found once. These receptors' antigens are unknown. Sequenced input: blood. Source of these receptors: a girl aged 10-17 years with multiple sclerosis.

The V gene is TRBV29-1, the J gene TRBJ2-3, with TRBD1 matching over 10 bases. Germline CDR1 is SQVTM and CDR2 is ANQGSEA. The CDR3 sequence is 16 residues long. V shed 6 bases and J 0 bases; nucleotides not matched to a gene: 9. The chain's CDR3 is CSVDHQDRGSTDTQYF. CDR3 coding DNA: TGCAGCGTGGACCACCAGGACAGGGGGAGCACAGATACGCAGTATTTT.

With respect to this clonotype: The germline gene is not matched at one end of the junction; a read error may be the cause. The chain recombines TRBV5-1 with TRBJ2-1; 9 positions match TRBD1. CDR1 is SGHRS and CDR2 is YFSETQ in the germline V gene. The CDR3 contains 16 residues. The CDR3 is CTSSLVTGGADNEQFF. Written as DNA, the CDR3 is TGCACCAGCAGCTTGGTAACAGGGGGCGCCGACAATGAGCAGTTCTTC.

The sample holds a few counts of this clonotype. The chain links TRBV2 to TRBJ2-4, with D possibly called TRBD1 or TRBD2 (5 bases each). V was pared by 8 bases and J by 5 bases, with 10 bases between. The CDR3 contains 12 residues. The germline V gene has CDR1 SNHLY and CDR2 FYNNEI. The CDR3 protein is CASGRGQNIQYF. CDR3 nucleotides: TGTGCCAGCGGACGGGGCCAAAACATTCAGTACTTC.

The table lists this clonotype with a few counts. The chain combines TRBV20-1 with TRBJ2-7, with 8 positions matching TRBD2. CDR1 DFQATT and CDR2 SNEGSKA come from the germline V gene (reference sequence). The CDR3 is 18 amino acids. The trim removed 0 bases at V and 4 bases at J, leaving 17 bases unmatched. Written as DNA, the CDR3 is TGCAGTGCTAGAGATCTCCCCGGTATAACGGGAGGGGGTTACGAGCAGTACTTC. Amino acids: CSARDLPGITGGGYEQYF.

This chain joins TRBV29-1 and TRBJ2-5, with no clear D. V was pared by 4 bases and J by 4 bases, with 22 bases between. CDR3 length: 16 amino acids. CDR1 and CDR2 from the germline V gene are SQVTM and ANQGSEA. DNA of the CDR3: TGCAGCGTTGGATCCTCAGGAAAAAGGGTGGCAGAGACCCAGTACTTC. Translation gives CSVGSSGKRVAETQYF.

The J gene is TRBJ2-5, the V gene TRBV12-3 or TRBV12-4; D uncertain. V was clipped by 6 bases and J by 5 bases, with 13 bases between them. The CDR3 contains 13 residues. The CDR3 sequence: CASSPSGDETQYF. CDR3 bases: TGTGCCAGCAGCCCCTCAGGTGACGAGACCCAGTACTTC.

The chain joins TRBV2 to TRBJ2-1, with no clear D. Per the germline V gene, CDR1 is SNHLY and CDR2 is FYNNEI. V was trimmed by 5 bases and J by 4 bases, leaving 15 bases between them. This CDR3 is 15 amino acids long. The CDR3 here is CASSRTVISYNEQFF. The CDR3 bases are TGTGCCAGCAGTCGGACGGTGATCAGTTACAATGAGCAGTTCTTC.

Comment on this clonotype: Relative to the germline gene, one junction end is altered; a read error may explain this. This sequence joins TRBV7-2 and TRBJ1-4, with D uncertain. The CDR3 has 15 amino acids. Germline-derived CDR1 and CDR2 are SGHTA and FQGNSA. The CDR3 sequence is CASNLDPRTNEKLFF. In DNA form, the CDR3 reads TGTGCCAGCAACTTAGATCCTCGAACTAATGAAAAACTGTTTTTT.

The rearrangement links TRBV20-1 to TRBJ2-5; TRBD2 might be the D (5 bases). The germline gives CDR1 DFQATT, CDR2 SNEGSKA (reference sequence). V was trimmed by 2 bases and J by 0 bases, leaving 7 bases between them. This CDR3 spans 13 amino acids. The CDR3 is CSARPGNQETQYF. CDR3 nucleotide sequence: TGCAGTGCTAGACCCGGGAACCAAGAGACCCAGTACTTC.

This clonotype appeared many times. The CDR3 coding sequence is TGCGCCAGCAGCTCACCGGGGGGGATCCTCCAAGAGACCCAGTACTTC. Amino acid sequence: CASSSPGGILQETQYF. The rearrangement joins TRBV4-1 to TRBJ2-5, with 8 positions matching TRBD2. Trimming took 5 bases from V and 1 from J; bases not matched to a gene: 9. CDR3 length: 16 residues. CDR1 and CDR2 (germline): MGHRA, YSYEKL.

A few counts support this clonotype. The chain joins TRBV20-1 to TRBJ2-5, with 11 bases matching TRBD1. The ends lost 0 bases at V and 4 bases at J; junction bases unmatched: 4. This CDR3 comprises 15 residues. Germline lookup yields CDR1 DFQATT and CDR2 SNEGSKA (reference sequence). CDR3 in DNA: TGCAGTGCTAGAGATCTCGGACAGGGGGCAGAGACCCAGTACTTC. Translating it yields CSARDLGQGAETQYF.

About this clonotype itself: This sequence may be a read error, since a much larger clone differs from it by one base. The chain combines TRBV7-2 with TRBJ2-3; D is unresolved. CDR1 and CDR2 (germline): SGHTA, FQGNSA. V dropped 1 base and J dropped 8 bases, with 16 bases sitting between them. CDR3 length: 15 amino acids. The CDR3 is CASSLEMRSVRTQYF. The CDR3, as DNA: TGTGCCAGCAGCTTAGAGATGAGATCTGTCCGTACGCAGTATTTT.

Comment on this clonotype: A read error is likely, as this CDR3 ends without the conserved phenylalanine or tryptophan. V is TRBV13 and J is TRBJ2-5; 13 bases align to TRBD2. CDR3 size: 19 residues. The V gene end was trimmed by 0 bases and the J gene end by 2 bases; junction bases not matched to a gene: 9. The germline CDR1 and CDR2 sequences are PRHDT and FYEKMQ (reference sequence). CDR3 protein: CASSLGRGLAGAPQETQYV. The CDR3 bases are TGTGCCAGCAGCTTAGGCCGCGGACTAGCGGGGGCTCCTCAAGAGACCCAGTACGTC.

The V gene is TRBV4-3, the J gene TRBJ2-3; perhaps TRBD2 as D (6 bases). Between the trimmed V and J ends, which lost 0 bases and 2 bases, there was a span of 9 bases. The CDR3 extends over 15 amino acids. Germline V gene sequence: CDR1 LGHNA, CDR2 YSLEER. In nucleotides, the CDR3 is TGCGCCAGCAGCCAAGATGGGGACTTCACAGATACGCAGTATTTT. Translating gives CASSQDGDFTDTQYF.

V and J are TRBV28 and TRBJ2-1; D not certain. Germline CDR1 and CDR2: MDHEN and SYDVKM. The V and J ends lost 7 bases and 6 bases respectively, with 19 bases between them. The CDR3 runs to 15 residues. In nucleotides, the CDR3 is TGTGCCAGCAACCCTTTAAGTGCTGAAGTCAATGAGCAGTTCTTC. As protein: CASNPLSAEVNEQFF.

This clonotype has more than one count but fewer than ten. This chain joins TRBV7-8 and TRBJ2-7; weak D call: TRBD2 (6 bases). The V gene's germline CDR1 is SGHVS and CDR2 FQNEAQ. V was trimmed by 2 bases and J by 2 bases, leaving 19 bases between them. This CDR3 is built from 17 residues. The CDR3 spells CASSLNWDLVIPYEQYF. The CDR3 nucleotides read TGTGCCAGCAGCTTAAATTGGGACTTGGTTATACCCTACGAGCAGTACTTC.

V and J are TRBV3-1 and TRBJ1-1; D is undetermined. CDR1 is LGHDT and CDR2 is YNNKEL in the germline V gene (reference sequence). Trimming pared 1 base from V and 5 bases from J, leaving 11 bases between. This CDR3 comprises 14 residues. Here the CDR3 DNA reads TGTGCCAGCAGCCAAGCCCGACTGTGGACTGAAGCTTTCTTT. Its protein product is CASSQARLWTEAFF.

This sequence joins TRBV7-9 and TRBJ2-3, with D perhaps matching TRBD2 (6 bases). The V end was cut by 5 bases, the J end by 1 base, with 13 bases between. The germline gives CDR1 SEHNR, CDR2 FQNEAQ (reference sequence). The CDR3 has 15 amino acids. The CDR3 DNA is TGTGCCAGCAGCCGAGGAGCGGGCGGCACAGATACGCAGTATTTT. It specifies CASSRGAGGTDTQYF.

J is TRBJ2-3 and V is TRBV4-3; D call uncertain. The V and J ends lost 2 bases and 5 bases respectively, with 8 bases between them. The germline gives CDR1 LGHNA, CDR2 YSLEER. CDR3 size: 13 residues. The CDR3 spells CASSQRREDTQYF. CDR3 nucleotide sequence: TGCGCCAGCAGCCAACGACGAGAAGATACGCAGTATTTT.

The chain links TRBV27 to TRBJ2-5; 9 bases are a match to TRBD2. The CDR3 runs 16 residues. Trimming removed 1 base from V and 3 bases from J; junction bases left unmatched: 6. CDR1 and CDR2 (germline): MNHEY, SMNVEV (reference sequence). This CDR3 is CASSLLAGGGEETQYF. The CDR3 DNA reads as TGTGCCAGCAGTTTATTGGCGGGAGGGGGAGAAGAGACCCAGTACTTC.

The chain is built from TRBV5-1 and TRBJ1-2; 8 bases agree with TRBD1. CDR1 is SGHRS, CDR2 YFSETQ, per germline. J lost 3 bases, V lost 3 bases, and 4 bases had no gene match. The CDR3 extends over 14 amino acids. CDR3 protein: CASSSTGDYYGYTF. For the CDR3, the DNA is TGCGCCAGCAGCTCGACAGGGGATTACTATGGCTACACCTTC.

This clonotype was seen ten or more times. The chain is built from TRBV11-3 and TRBJ2-1; D might be TRBD2 (5 bases). The CDR3 has 15 amino acids. Germline V gene data show CDR1 as SGHNT and CDR2 as YENEEA. With 3 bases removed from V and 0 bases from J, the gap between germline ends came to 9 bases. The CDR3 coding sequence is TGTGCCAGCAGCTTCGGAGGCGGCTCCTACAATGAGCAGTTCTTC. Protein: CASSFGGGSYNEQFF.

V is TRBV5-1 and J is TRBJ2-1, with TRBD2 identical over 15 bases. The V and J ends lost 4 bases and 7 bases, in that order; junction bases with no gene match: 15. The CDR3 covers 19 residues. Germline V gene data show CDR1 as SGHRS and CDR2 as YFSETQ. The CDR3 DNA reads as TGCGCCAGCAGCCCGGGACTAGCGGGGGGCACCCTCTTCGGTAATGAGCAGTTCTTC. It is translated as CASSPGLAGGTLFGNEQFF. The whole variable domain, remainder taken from reference TRBV5-1 and TRBJ2-1, is KAGVTQTPRYLIKTRGQQVTLSCSPISGHRSVSWYQQTPGQGLQFLFEYFSETQRNKGNFPGRFSGRQFSNSRSEMNVSTLELGDSALYLCASSPGLAGGTLFGNEQFFGPGTRLTVL.

The V gene is TRBV7-2, the J gene TRBJ2-1, with 10 positions matching TRBD2. Germline CDR1 is SGHTA and CDR2 is FQGNSA. Trimming removed 5 bases from V and 10 bases from J; junction bases left unmatched: 5. This CDR3 region has 13 residues. In DNA form, the CDR3 reads TGTGCCAGCAGCCTAAGGACTAGCGGAGAGCAGTTCTTC. Amino acid sequence: CASSLRTSGEQFF. The complete variable domain, with remaining parts taken from reference TRBV7-2 and TRBJ2-1, reads GAGVSQSPSNKVTEKGKDVELRCDPISGHTALYWYRQSLGQGLEFLIYFQGNSAPDKSGLPSDRFSAERTGGSVSTLTIQRTQQEDSAVYLCASSLRTSGEQFFGPGTRLTVL.

V gene TRBV7-9 combines with J gene TRBJ1-1; D call uncertain. Between the trimmed V and J ends, which lost 4 bases and 1 base, there was a span of 10 bases. Germline CDR1 is SEHNR and CDR2 is FQNEAQ (reference sequence). CDR3 length: 14 residues. The CDR3 protein is CASSSESGNTEAFF. CDR3 DNA sequence: TGTGCCAGCAGCTCAGAGTCGGGGAACACTGAAGCTTTCTTT.

This clonotype was observed a few times. The V gene is TRBV28, the J gene TRBJ2-1; 12 bases map to TRBD2. V gave up 10 bases and J gave up 10 bases; unmatched junction bases: 17. CDR1 MDHEN and CDR2 SYDVKM come from the germline V gene. This CDR3 is built from 16 residues. Here the CDR3 reads CAILPLAGGPEREQFF. In DNA, the CDR3 is TGTGCCATCCTACCCCTAGCGGGAGGGCCGGAAAGGGAGCAGTTCTTC.

The chain is built from TRBV20-1 and TRBJ2-5; TRBD1 might be the D (5 bases). The CDR3 runs 14 residues. Germline assignment: CDR1 DFQATT and CDR2 SNEGSKA (reference sequence). The ends were cut back, 0 bases at V and 11 bases at J, with 19 bases in the middle. CDR3 sequence reads: CSARDPTVSLKQYF. For the CDR3, the DNA is TGCAGTGCTAGAGATCCGACAGTGTCTCTAAAGCAGTACTTC.